These 21 T cell receptor beta chains share one sample of origin, sequenced in a study of T cells in Graves' hyperthyroidism and ophthalmopathy (dated by TCRdb to the late 2010s). Libraries came from multiplex PCR. Sequencing instrument: Illumina HiSeq 2000. TCR beta CDR3 regions were amplified from RNA transcripts. The TCR CDR3 was subjected to a first round of RT-PCR using the HTBI primer set and the Qiagen OneStep RT-PCR kit. The public reads were run again by TCRdb, first through fastp at Q25 and then through MiXCR, and only productive beta chains were kept. Every CDR3 protein is listed once, alongside the most common genes and DNA of its rows. The sample yields roughly 550,000 distinct CDR3 sequences; about 16% were counted once. The biggest ten clones account for 25% to 30% of the sample. The sequencing sample was made of blood. All receptors derive from a woman in her twenties or thirties with Graves' ophthalmopathy.

The chain employs TRBV3-1 and TRBJ2-7; tentative D call: TRBD2 (6 bases). Trimming shortened V by 1 base and J by 7 bases, and 14 bases separated the two germline ends. Germline V gives CDR1 LGHDT, CDR2 YNNKEL (reference sequence). CDR3 length: 14 amino acids. The CDR3 here is CASSQGLVLVEQYF. The CDR3 DNA reads as TGTGCCAGCAGCCAAGGACTAGTTTTGGTGGAGCAGTACTTC.

This chain joins TRBV19 and TRBJ1-5; 12 bases align to TRBD1. V shed 5 bases, J shed 7 bases, and the junction held 6 bases outside the gene matches. This CDR3 is 15 amino acids long. The germline gives CDR1 LNHDA, CDR2 SQIVND (reference sequence). The CDR3 nucleotides read TGTGCCAGTAGTGTGGGACAGGGGGCGGGCCAGCCCCAGCATTTT. It yields the protein CASSVGQGAGQPQHF.

The chain carries TRBV7-2 and TRBJ1-1; 10 positions agree with TRBD1. V trimming: 5 bases; J trimming: 5 bases; junction bases outside the gene matches: 8. This CDR3 region has 15 residues. The V gene's germline CDR1 is SGHTA and CDR2 FQGNSA. This CDR3 reads CASSRLPGQGTEAFF. CDR3 in DNA: TGTGCCAGCAGCCGACTACCGGGACAGGGGACTGAAGCTTTCTTT.

This clonotype was observed many times. The CDR3 spells CATHPPNTEAFF. CDR3 in DNA: TGTGCCACCCACCCTCCCAACACTGAAGCTTTCTTT. This chain uses TRBV28 with TRBJ1-1; D unclear. Germline V gene lookup returns CDR1 MDHEN and CDR2 SYDVKM. CDR3 size: 12 residues. V was pared by 10 bases and J by 2 bases, with 11 bases between.

This clonotype appeared a few times. The chain is built from TRBV5-8 and TRBJ1-4, with 7 bases lining up with TRBD1. From germline, CDR1 is SGHTS and CDR2 YDEGEE. This CDR3 is 15 amino acids long. V gave up 1 base and J gave up 7 bases; unmatched junction bases: 7. The CDR3 DNA reads as TGTGCCAGCAGCTTGCAAGCAGGGGGGGGTGAAAAACTGTTTTTT. It codes for CASSLQAGGGEKLFF.

This clonotype was recorded many times. The V gene is TRBV5-1, the J gene TRBJ1-4; the D gene is possibly TRBD1 (5 bases). The CDR3 extends over 13 amino acids. The V and J ends lost 5 bases and 6 bases respectively, with 11 bases between them. Germline V gene lookup returns CDR1 SGHRS and CDR2 YFSETQ. In nucleotides, the CDR3 is TGCGCCAGCAGTTACCAGGGTGATGAAAAACTGTTTTTT. Amino acids: CASSYQGDEKLFF.

A few counts support this clonotype. The chain employs TRBV7-2 and TRBJ1-3, with TRBD1 identical over 7 bases. In germline, CDR1 is SGHTA, CDR2 FQGNSA. There are 18 residues in the CDR3. Losses at the gene ends were 5 bases for V and 0 bases for J; bases not matched to a gene: 13. In DNA form, the CDR3 reads TGTGCCAGCAGCCGGATACCACAGGGGACTAACTCTGGAAACACCATATATTTT. It codes for CASSRIPQGTNSGNTIYF.

The chain carries TRBV4-3 and TRBJ2-2, with D unresolved. Germline lookup yields CDR1 LGHNA and CDR2 YSLEER. Trimming removed 0 bases from V and 9 bases from J, with 8 bases in between. The CDR3 is 13 residues long. The CDR3 DNA reads TGCGCCAGCAGCCAAGATTCAGGAAGGGAGCTGTTTTTT. This sequence encodes CASSQDSGRELFF.

There are many counts of this clonotype. The rearrangement joins TRBV11-2 to TRBJ2-7; possibly TRBD2 for D (6 bases). This CDR3 comprises 13 residues. The V gene's germline CDR1 is SGHAT and CDR2 FQNNGV. Trimming pared 1 base from V and 3 bases from J, leaving 7 bases between. DNA for the CDR3: TGTGCCAGCAGCTTAGGACTAGACTACGAGCAGTACTTC. As protein: CASSLGLDYEQYF.

This clonotype was found many times. The chain couples TRBV20-1 to TRBJ2-7, with D possibly matching TRBD1 (5 bases). The CDR3 has 13 residues. Germline loops: CDR1 DFQATT, CDR2 SNEGSKA (reference sequence). The V end lost 2 bases, the J end lost 2 bases, and 10 bases lay between the germline ends. The CDR3 DNA reads TGCAGTGCTAGATACAGGACCACCTACGAGCAGTACTTC. It is translated as CSARYRTTYEQYF.

This clonotype appeared many times. The chain links TRBV11-2 to TRBJ2-1; 8 bases match TRBD2. Germline values: CDR1 SGHAT, CDR2 FQNNGV. The CDR3 contains 13 residues. V was pared by 6 bases and J by 7 bases, with 5 bases of the junction left unmatched. This CDR3 reads CASRNGGGNEQFF. The CDR3, as DNA: TGTGCCAGCAGGAACGGGGGGGGAAATGAGCAGTTCTTC.

This clonotype has ten or more counts. The chain combines TRBV12-3 or TRBV12-4 with TRBJ2-3; D could derive from TRBD1 or TRBD2 (5 bases each). The CDR3 totals 13 residues. The V end lost 6 bases, the J end lost 3 bases, and 10 bases lay between the germline ends. The CDR3 DNA sequence: TGTGCCAGCAGCCGGGACGGAACAGATACGCAGTATTTT. It is translated as CASSRDGTDTQYF.

This clonotype was found many times. The gene calls are TRBV20-1 and TRBJ2-5, with D tentatively TRBD1 (6 bases). This CDR3 region has 13 residues. Trimming took off 4 bases at V and 2 bases at J, with 11 bases between the two ends. Germline values: CDR1 DFQATT, CDR2 SNEGSKA (reference sequence). The CDR3 protein is CSATDRLQETQYF. The DNA for the CDR3 is TGCAGTGCTACTGACAGGTTACAAGAGACCCAGTACTTC.

The chain joins TRBV28 to TRBJ2-3; 8 nucleotides match TRBD2. Trimming cost V 5 bases and J 4 bases; bases outside gene matches: 8. There are 15 residues in the CDR3. The germline gives CDR1 MDHEN, CDR2 SYDVKM. CDR3 nucleotides: TGTGCCAGCAGTCCTCCTAGCGGGTCAGCAGATACGCAGTATTTT. It translates to CASSPPSGSADTQYF.

This clonotype was seen many times. The rearrangement links TRBV5-1 to TRBJ1-1; tentative D call: TRBD1 (5 bases). This CDR3 region has 15 residues. The germline V and J ends were trimmed by 0 bases and 6 bases, with 15 bases remaining between them. CDR1 SGHRS and CDR2 YFSETQ come from the germline V gene. The CDR3 region is CASSLDGAFPSEAFF. The CDR3 coding sequence is TGCGCCAGCAGCTTGGACGGGGCCTTTCCGTCTGAAGCTTTCTTT.

V is TRBV12-3 or TRBV12-4 and J is TRBJ1-3; D is unresolved. The CDR3 totals 14 residues. The ends were cut back, 3 bases at V and 1 base at J, with 7 bases in the middle. The CDR3 protein is CASSFGESGNTIYF. CDR3 nucleotide sequence: TGTGCCAGCAGTTTTGGGGAATCTGGAAACACCATATATTTT.

To note about this clonotype: With a much larger clone just one base away, this may be a read error. The J gene is TRBJ2-3, the V gene TRBV11-2; D is undetermined. Per the germline V gene, CDR1 is SGHAT and CDR2 is FQNNGV. V lost 10 bases to trimming and J lost 6 bases, with 14 bases between them. This CDR3 is built from 12 residues. The CDR3 here is CANSFKSDTQYF. The CDR3 bases are TGTGCCAACAGTTTCAAGTCGGATACGCAGTATTTT.

This clonotype was counted at least ten times. The gene calls are TRBV15 and TRBJ1-1, with 9 bases aligning to TRBD1. The germline gives CDR1 LNHNV, CDR2 YYDKDF (reference sequence). V lost 4 bases to trimming and J lost 4 bases; unmatched junction nucleotides: 7. The CDR3 extends over 15 amino acids. CDR3 residues: CATSTTTGGGTEAFF. The DNA for the CDR3 is TGTGCCACCAGCACAACGACAGGGGGAGGCACTGAAGCTTTCTTT.

This clonotype was observed a handful of times. The chain uses TRBV4-3 and TRBJ2-3; 13 nucleotides line up with TRBD2. Germline lookup yields CDR1 LGHNA and CDR2 YSLEER. The CDR3 totals 20 residues. J was trimmed by 0 bases and V by 2 bases; bases with no gene match: 11. The CDR3 DNA reads as TGCGCCAGCAGCCAATCTCGGACTAGCGGGAGAATGGGTAGCACAGATACGCAGTATTTT. Protein product: CASSQSRTSGRMGSTDTQYF.

The chain has TRBV7-9 and TRBJ2-7; D may be TRBD2 (6 bases). The germline V gene encodes CDR1 SEHNR and CDR2 FQNEAQ (reference sequence). The ends were cut back, 1 base at V and 7 bases at J, with 11 bases in the middle. This CDR3 is built from 13 residues. CDR3 sequence reads: CASSLELTREQYF. CDR3 nucleotides: TGTGCCAGCAGCTTAGAACTGACTAGGGAGCAGTACTTC.

This clonotype was counted at least ten times. This chain links TRBV29-1 with TRBJ2-7; 8 nucleotides align to TRBD1. Germline V CDR1 and CDR2: SQVTM, ANQGSEA. There are 13 residues in the CDR3. Trimming cost V 5 bases and J 1 base; bases outside gene matches: 4. This CDR3 reads CSVLRQGSYEQYF. In DNA form, the CDR3 reads TGCAGCGTTCTCCGACAGGGGTCCTACGAGCAGTACTTC.